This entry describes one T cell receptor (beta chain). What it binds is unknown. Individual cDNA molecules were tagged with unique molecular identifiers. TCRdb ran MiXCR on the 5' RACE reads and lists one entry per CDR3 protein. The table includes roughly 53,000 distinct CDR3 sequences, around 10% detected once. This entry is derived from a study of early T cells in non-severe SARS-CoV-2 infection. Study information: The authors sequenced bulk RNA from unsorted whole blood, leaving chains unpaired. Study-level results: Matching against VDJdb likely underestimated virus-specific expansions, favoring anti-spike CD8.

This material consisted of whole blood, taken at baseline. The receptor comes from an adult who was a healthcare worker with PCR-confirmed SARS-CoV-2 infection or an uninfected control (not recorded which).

The CDR3: CASSLGPMSTDTQYF. The CDR3 nucleotides are TGTGCCAGCAGCTTGGGACCAATGAGCACAGATACGCAGTATTTT. The rearrangement joins TRBV11-2 to TRBJ2-3, with D possibly called TRBD1 or TRBD2 (5 bases each). V was cut by 3 bases and J by 0 bases, with 10 bases left in between. Germline V gene lookup returns CDR1 SGHAT and CDR2 FQNNGV. This CDR3 has 15 residues.